This T cell receptor beta chain was captured by sequencing in a study of blood T cell repertoires in COVID-19. The germline gives CDR1 SNHLY, CDR2 FYNNEI. The CDR3 has 12 residues. V was trimmed by 5 bases and J by 3 bases, leaving 5 bases between them. Clones were sequenced by immunoSEQ multiplex PCR, and TCRdb holds only the in-frame ones, with some missing. The data show hundreds of thousands of clones, about 88% seen once. This chain joins TRBV2 and TRBJ1-5; D is uncertain. Sequencing was carried out using PBMCs or T cells enriched from blood (not recorded which). This TCR derives from a woman aged 18-35 years who had been exposed to COVID-19. The CDR3 sequence is CASSRLNQPQHF. CDR3 nucleotides: TGTGCCAGCAGTCGACTCAATCAGCCCCAGCATTTT.